The clone carrying this T cell receptor beta chain was seen only a few times. This record belongs to a study of technical replicates of blood from a few donors. Sequencing used immunoSEQ multiplex PCR; TCRdb keeps in-frame clones, though not all of them. The sample lists about 98,000 clones; 95% were seen once. With 4 bases removed from V and 2 bases from J, the gap between germline ends came to 12 bases. CDR3 size: 15 residues. Germline V lookup: CDR1 MNHNY, CDR2 SVGAGI (reference sequence). This chain uses TRBV6-6 with TRBJ1-5, with D tentatively TRBD1 (5 bases). The clonotype originates from a human donor in good health. The sample comprised T cells isolated from PBMCs. The CDR3 DNA sequence: TGTGCCAGCAGTTTCACAGGTCTAGGCAATCAGCCCCAGCATTTT. Translation: CASSFTGLGNQPQHF.